Listed below are T cell receptor beta chains from one sample, sequenced in a study of CD8 T cells in Susac syndrome. MiXCR, run by TCRdb on the immunoSEQ multiplex PCR reads, gives a single entry per CDR3 protein. This sample has 75,000 to 95,000 distinct CDR3 sequences, with roughly 90% found just once. Source material: CD8+ T cells from PBMCs. The receptors originated from a human donor with multiple sclerosis. The CDR3 runs from the conserved cysteine through the conserved F or W. The order of the fields is J gene, V gene, CDR3 protein.

TRBJ2-1 TRBV18 CASSPLRVDYNEQFF
TRBJ2-1 TRBV19 CASSLSAPINEQFF
TRBJ1-2 TRBV6-1 CASLTQVLDYSYTF
TRBJ2-7 TRBV28 CASLGRSSYEQYF
TRBJ2-3 TRBV14 CASSEGRGPEDTQYF
TRBJ2-5 TRBV9 CASSPQTPGETQYF
TRBJ2-3 TRBV27 CASRPGGGAGTDTQYF
TRBJ1-3 TRBV15 CATSETGAGNTIYF
TRBJ1-2 TRBV28 CASSLGPGHYGYTF
TRBJ2-5 TRBV7-6 CASSLQGEETQYF
TRBJ2-7 TRBV27 CASSPRYSGYEQYF
TRBJ2-1 TRBV5-1 CASSLRSWHEQFF
TRBJ2-1 TRBV6-4 CASSPLGGGTYNEQFF
TRBJ1-4 TRBV2 CASSELGLANEKLFF
TRBJ2-7 TRBV13 CASSTTSGYEQYF
TRBJ2-1 TRBV20-1 CSVPGPRGGFF
TRBJ2-5 TRBV5-1 CASSLTPGGKEETQYF
TRBJ1-1 TRBV7-3 CAKSLTGRTEAFF
TRBJ2-6 TRBV5-6 CASSLEVQFGTGANVLTF
TRBJ1-2 TRBV13 CASSPNWPYGGYTF
TRBJ1-3 TRBV7-9 CASSFGRSGNTIYF
TRBJ2-5 TRBV2 CASSEVSVYETQYF
TRBJ2-7 TRBV27 CASSLGLAGGSIHEQYF
TRBJ2-3 TRBV24-1 CATGEDTQYF
TRBJ1-4 TRBV19 CASSIYGTALRKLFF
TRBJ2-5 TRBV7-9 CASSPLRARFQETQYF
TRBJ2-5 TRBV6-5 CASSYSNWGRGGETQYF
TRBJ1-1 TRBV29-1 CSVVGTGTYTEAFF
TRBJ2-1 TRBV27 CASSRYGRPSDEQFF
TRBJ2-3 TRBV5-8 CASSLMGAVF
TRBJ2-2 TRBV9 CASSVTPAKANTGELFF
TRBJ2-3 TRBV10-2 CASGDSGTTDTQYF
TRBJ1-5 TRBV5-4 CASSLAGGGQPQHF
TRBJ1-1 TRBV6-9 CASRIRQGVSNTEAFF
TRBJ2-7 TRBV5-8 CASSLSPGLPTYEQYF
TRBJ2-5 TRBV3-1 CASTKGETQYF
TRBJ1-5 TRBV5-1 CASSLGWGGNQPQHF
TRBJ2-7 TRBV28 CASTNGQIAYEQYF
TRBJ1-6 TRBV9 CASSVGTGNSPLHF
TRBJ1-5 TRBV4-1 CASSQDHSSNQPQHF
TRBJ2-7 TRBV11-2 CASSRTKGVYEQYF
TRBJ2-3 TRBV9 CASSPRTGKAQYF
TRBJ2-4 TRBV21-1 CASSNPTGEPYF
TRBJ2-2 TRBV25-1 CASRGKGRNTGELFF
TRBJ1-1 TRBV6-2/TRBV6-3 CASSFPGGLNTEAFF
TRBJ2-2 TRBV6-1 CASSKGLDDSPNTGELFF
TRBJ1-2 TRBV15 CATSTDRGLSTNYGYTF
TRBJ2-4 TRBV27 CASSSGDIQYF
TRBJ1-1 TRBV27 CASSRDRYWPPEAFF
TRBJ1-2 TRBV19 CASSIRDRTNYGYTF
TRBJ2-1 TRBV11-3 CASSFDRRIGGEQFF
TRBJ2-3 TRBV9 CASSVAGRGGTDTQYF
TRBJ1-1 TRBV5-4 CASSLWEAEAFF
TRBJ2-7 TRBV5-4 CASSLWEQAPYEQYF
TRBJ1-2 TRBV6-5 CASTHGTFSSYGYTF
TRBJ1-1 TRBV12-3/TRBV12-4 CASRQGVVTEAFF
TRBJ1-2 TRBV20-1 CSAVVGGGGYTF